This TCR beta chain was sequenced during a study of T cell responses to AZD1222 COVID-19 vaccine. General study findings and limits: Elevations in Spike-specific TCR breadth and depth followed administration of two AZD1222 doses. Clonal diversity was possibly underestimated, and the donors were mostly white British, with more females.

The protocol was immunoSEQ multiplex PCR, while the TCRdb copy is restricted to in-frame clones and leaves out a portion. The sample includes 65,000 to 75,000 clones, about 78% of them seen just once. Trimming left V 3 bases short and J 0 bases short, with 4 bases between. Germline V gives CDR1 SGDLS, CDR2 YYNGEE. This CDR3 region has 13 residues. For this clone: No antigen is known for it.

This receptor was identified in an adult who received the AZD1222 COVID-19 vaccine. The material was peripheral blood, obtained 28 days after the second AZD1222 dose. The chain employs TRBV9 and TRBJ2-1; D is uncertain. CDR3 amino acids: CASSEDSYNEQFF. As DNA, the CDR3 is TGTGCCAGCAGCGAAGACTCCTACAATGAGCAGTTCTTC.